What follows is one T cell receptor beta chain and its context. There is no known antigen for this receptor. The sample holds no much larger clone one base away, and base qualities are not on file. Deletion took 6 bases off V and 4 bases off J, with a span of 5 bases between the germline ends. The CDR3 runs 11 residues from the cysteine to the phenylalanine. CDR3 DNA is the only sequence kept; it has 33 bases, read in frame from the first base. Based on the germline V gene, the CDR1 and CDR2 sequences are SGHAT and FQNNGV. Each collaborating institution followed its own protocols to collect whole blood in K2EDTA tubes. For TCRbeta analysis, collaborator samples were shipped as frozen whole blood, as isolated PBMCs, or as DNA extracted from either sample type. TCRbeta CDR3 regions were amplified from genomic DNA using the immunoSEQ Assay, a bias-controlled multiplex PCR. Per the authors' processing: The number of nucleated cells in each sample was estimated from the amplification of reference gene primers within the assay. To quantify the absolute abundance of each unique TCRbeta CDR3 rearrangement, sequence reads were collapsed and filtered. Productive Simpson clonality was computed per sample as the square root of Simpson's diversity index over productive rearrangements. This immuneACCESS table, as held by TCRdb, lists in-frame sequences with V and J called but not all clones. Of the missing ones, under half trace to an unresolved V gene in checked studies; the others have no known cause. For V, J and clone size, that table is used; D and trimming come from the DNA. Within this sample are some 70,000 clones, with over 80% of them counted one time only. The ten largest clones capture 5.5% to 8% of the sample.

This sample was taken from a study of blood T cell repertoires in COVID-19 (dated by TCRdb to the early 2020s). Notes on the research overall: Samples from collaborators originated in the United States, Italy and Spain and spanned both the acute and convalescent phases of COVID-19. The prospective study material was composed of cDNA or gDNA derived from T cells, B-cell-depleted T cells, or PBMCs. The samples were drawn from the first 160 participants of the ongoing ImmuneRACE study and from over a thousand subjects provided by 6 global collaborators. The repertoires were released in a freely available public database intended as a resource for research on the immune response to SARS-CoV-2. Where HLA class I and class II types were available, the types were taken from metadata supplied by the sample provider, not from assay-based typing. Deeply sampled blood TCRbeta repertoires from subjects exposed to, actively infected with, or recovered from COVID-19 were included in the dataset. The sample metadata nearly always contained a de-identified subject ID, COVID-19 status, age in years and sex. General findings and caveats noted by the study authors: Clinical and demographic metadata were provided uncurated, with the amount varying by source and participant.

The TCR was taken from a human donor in a cohort sampled during active COVID-19. Specimen: peripheral blood. The chain is made from TRBV11-2 and TRBJ2-3, with the D gene not clear enough to name. The CDR3 here reads CASSSPDTQYF. The nucleotide sequence reads TGTGCCAGCAGTAGTCCAGATACGCAGTATTTT.